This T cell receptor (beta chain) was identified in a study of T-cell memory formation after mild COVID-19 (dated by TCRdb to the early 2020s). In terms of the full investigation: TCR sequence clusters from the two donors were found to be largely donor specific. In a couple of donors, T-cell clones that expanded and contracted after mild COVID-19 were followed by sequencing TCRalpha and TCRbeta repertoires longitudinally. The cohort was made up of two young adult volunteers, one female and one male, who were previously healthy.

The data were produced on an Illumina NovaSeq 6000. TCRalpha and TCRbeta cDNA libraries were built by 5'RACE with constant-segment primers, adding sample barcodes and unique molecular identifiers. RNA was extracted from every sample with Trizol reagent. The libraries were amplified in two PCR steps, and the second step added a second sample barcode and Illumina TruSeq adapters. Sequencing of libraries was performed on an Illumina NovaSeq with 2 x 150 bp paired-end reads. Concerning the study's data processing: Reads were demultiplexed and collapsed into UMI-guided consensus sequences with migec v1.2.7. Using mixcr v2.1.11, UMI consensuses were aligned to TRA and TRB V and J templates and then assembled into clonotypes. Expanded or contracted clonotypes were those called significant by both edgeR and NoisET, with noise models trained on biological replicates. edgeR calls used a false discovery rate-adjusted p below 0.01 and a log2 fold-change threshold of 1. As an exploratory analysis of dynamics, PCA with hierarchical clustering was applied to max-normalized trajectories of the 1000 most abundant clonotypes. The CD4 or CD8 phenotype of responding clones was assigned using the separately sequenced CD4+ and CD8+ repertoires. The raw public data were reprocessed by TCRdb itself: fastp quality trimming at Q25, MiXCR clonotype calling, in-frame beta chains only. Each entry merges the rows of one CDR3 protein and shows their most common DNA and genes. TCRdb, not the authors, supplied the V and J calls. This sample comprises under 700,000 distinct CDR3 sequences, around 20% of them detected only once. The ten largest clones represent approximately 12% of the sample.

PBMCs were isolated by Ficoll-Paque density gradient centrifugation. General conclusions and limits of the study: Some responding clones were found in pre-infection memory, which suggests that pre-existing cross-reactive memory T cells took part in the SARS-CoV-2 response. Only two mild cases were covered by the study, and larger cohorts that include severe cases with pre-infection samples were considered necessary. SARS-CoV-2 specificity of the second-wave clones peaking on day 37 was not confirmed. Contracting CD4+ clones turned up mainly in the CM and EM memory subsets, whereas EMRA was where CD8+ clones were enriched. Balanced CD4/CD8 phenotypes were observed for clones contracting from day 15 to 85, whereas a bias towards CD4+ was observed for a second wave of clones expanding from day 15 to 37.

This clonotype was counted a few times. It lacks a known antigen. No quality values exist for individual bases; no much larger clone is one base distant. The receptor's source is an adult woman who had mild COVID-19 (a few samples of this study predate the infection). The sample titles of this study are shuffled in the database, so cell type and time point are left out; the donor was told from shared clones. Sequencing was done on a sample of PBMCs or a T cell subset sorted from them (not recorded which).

CDR3 protein: CASSPGPGEGVNIQYF. At the DNA level, the sequence is TGCGCCAGCAGCCCTGGCCCCGGAGAGGGGGTAAACATTCAGTACTTC. The sequence is built from TRBV4-3 and TRBJ2-4; the D gene is possibly TRBD1, with 6 bases matching. The CDR3, from cysteine to phenylalanine, totals 16 residues. The DNA shown is the 48-base CDR3, in frame from base 1. The CDR1 and CDR2 encoded by the germline V gene are LGHNA and YSLEER. The V end loses 4 bases and the J end loses 6 bases, and a stretch of 19 bases separates them.